Below, 14 T cell receptor beta chains from the same sample are listed, as sequenced in a study of human T cells and chemical hapten exposure. Indicated time point: patch test 1, 2 weeks after DPC sensitization. The treatment: therapeutic diphenylcyclopropenone sensitization with weekly scalp DPC. TCRdb itself ran the RACE reads through MiXCR, one entry per CDR3 protein. Of tens of thousands of distinct CDR3 sequences listed, more than 30% were seen once; the top ten hold roughly 10%. The material sequenced was whole blood, taken in connection with sensitization to the hapten diphenylcyclopropenone (DPC). The receptors here all came from a man aged 35-49 years with alopecia areata. Some clones in this sample may be carry-over from other donors' samples.

The chain is built from TRBV2 and TRBJ2-1; TRBD2 matches 9 bases. CDR1 and CDR2 (germline): SNHLY, FYNNEI. CDR3 length: 14 residues. DNA of the CDR3: TGTGCATCGGCTCGGCGGGAGGGCCACAATGAGCAGTTCTTC. This encodes CASARREGHNEQFF.

This clonotype has just a few counts. The V and J genes are TRBV6-5 and TRBJ1-5; TRBD1 is a possible D gene (6 bases). Germline CDR1 and CDR2: MNHEY and SVGAGI. The CDR3 loop spans 16 amino acids. Trimming stripped 0 bases from V and 0 bases from J, with 9 bases between. CDR3 in amino acids: CASSYSRGHSNQPQHF. DNA of the CDR3: TGTGCCAGCAGTTACTCCCGGGGGCATAGCAATCAGCCCCAGCATTTT.

The CDR3 is CASSEALGGRGTDTQYF. The CDR3 DNA follows: TGTGCCAGCAGTGAAGCGCTTGGCGGGAGGGGCACAGATACGCAGTATTTT. The chain uses TRBV6-1 and TRBJ2-3; TRBD2 aligns across 9 bases. Germline V lookup: CDR1 MNHNS, CDR2 SASEGT. V gave up 0 bases and J gave up 1 base; unmatched junction bases: 5. The CDR3 consists of 17 residues.

V usage is TRBV7-9 and J usage is TRBJ2-3; TRBD2 matches 10 bases. The germline V gene encodes CDR1 SEHNR and CDR2 FQNEAQ (reference sequence). This CDR3 is 16 amino acids long. The ends lost 5 bases at V and 2 bases at J; junction bases unmatched: 7. The CDR3 spells CASSPASGSPTDTQYF. CDR3 bases: TGTGCCAGCAGCCCGGCTAGCGGGAGCCCCACAGATACGCAGTATTTT.

J is TRBJ2-1 and V is TRBV4-1; 16 bases align to TRBD2. V was clipped by 3 bases and J by 8 bases; unmatched bases: 4. From germline, CDR1 is MGHRA and CDR2 YSYEKL. CDR3 length equals 16 residues. The CDR3 DNA follows: TGCGCCAGCAGCCAGGGACTAGCGGGAGGGCCATATGAGCAGTTCTTC. It yields the protein CASSQGLAGGPYEQFF.

This clonotype appeared a few times. The chain couples TRBV29-1 to TRBJ1-4, with D possibly TRBD1 on 5 matching bases. The CDR3 totals 12 residues. Germline CDR1 and CDR2: SQVTM and ANQGSEA. The ends were cut back, 7 bases at V and 3 bases at J, with 9 bases in the middle. The CDR3 region is CSATVANEKLFF. The CDR3 DNA reads as TGCAGCGCGACAGTAGCTAATGAAAAACTGTTTTTT.

Only a few counts were recorded for this clonotype. The chain carries TRBV28 and TRBJ1-5; D gene unclear. The CDR3 has 11 residues. Per germline, CDR1 MDHEN and CDR2 SYDVKM. The V and J ends lost 6 bases and 4 bases respectively, with 4 bases between them. CDR3 nucleotide sequence: TGTGCCAGCAGCCAAAATCAGCCCCAGCATTTT. Its translation is CASSQNQPQHF.

V and J are TRBV12-3 or TRBV12-4 and TRBJ2-7; no firm D call. This CDR3 comprises 15 residues. The germline V and J ends were trimmed by 2 bases and 2 bases, with 13 bases remaining between them. The CDR3 reads CASSLPDRLAYEQYF. Here the CDR3 DNA reads TGTGCCAGCAGTTTACCGGACCGCCTGGCCTACGAGCAGTACTTC.

There are a few counts of this clonotype. V is TRBV6-2 or TRBV6-3 and J is TRBJ2-7, with a tentative D call TRBD2 (6 bases). The germline V and J ends were trimmed by 2 bases and 7 bases, with 9 bases remaining between them. Germline V gives CDR1 MNHEY, CDR2 SVGEGT. The CDR3 is 12 residues long. CDR3 DNA: TGTGCCAGCAGTTACGAGGGAGGAGAGCAGTACTTC. It encodes CASSYEGGEQYF.

This clonotype has more than one count but fewer than ten. The chain recombines TRBV5-1 with TRBJ2-1, with 8 bases identical to TRBD1. Germline values: CDR1 SGHRS, CDR2 YFSETQ. The CDR3 consists of 15 residues. Trimming cost V 4 bases and J 7 bases; bases outside gene matches: 10. CDR3 bases: TGCGCCAGCAGCACCCAGGGGGCAGGTCGGAATGAGCAGTTCTTC. As protein: CASSTQGAGRNEQFF.

In this sample, this clonotype turned up a few times. This chain uses TRBV7-9 with TRBJ2-5; D call uncertain. Germline lookup yields CDR1 SEHNR and CDR2 FQNEAQ (reference sequence). V dropped 1 base and J dropped 1 base, with 10 bases sitting between them. CDR3 size: 15 residues. The CDR3 here is CASSLGNRVQETQYF. CDR3 DNA sequence: TGTGCCAGCAGCTTAGGTAACAGAGTCCAAGAGACCCAGTACTTC. Full variable domain (missing parts from reference TRBV7-9 and TRBJ2-5): DTGVSQNPRHKITKRGQNVTFRCDPISEHNRLYWYRQTLGQGPEFLTYFQNEAQLEKSRLLSDRFSAERPKGSFSTLEIQRTEQGDSAMYLCASSLGNRVQETQYFGPGTRLLVL.

This clonotype was detected only a few times. One end of the junction varies from germline; a read error may be responsible. The chain combines TRBV20-1 with TRBJ1-5; no definite D call. This CDR3 spans 10 amino acids. Per germline, CDR1 DFQATT and CDR2 SNEGSKA (reference sequence). The CDR3 coding sequence is TGCAGTGCTGGAGATCAGCCCCAGCATTTT. Its protein product is CSAGDQPQHF.

The genes are TRBV6-1 and TRBJ2-6, with D perhaps matching TRBD1 (6 bases). V lost 4 bases to trimming and J lost 2 bases, with 12 bases between them. The CDR3 consists of 16 residues. Germline lookup yields CDR1 MNHNS and CDR2 SASEGT. CDR3 sequence: CASSAIQGAGANVLTF. The CDR3 DNA follows: TGTGCCAGCAGTGCGATACAGGGAGCTGGGGCCAACGTCCTGACTTTC.

There are a few counts of this clonotype. The chain carries TRBV6-5 and TRBJ2-3; no firm D call. Germline V gene lookup returns CDR1 MNHEY and CDR2 SVGAGI. The ends were cut back, 4 bases at V and 0 bases at J, with 20 bases in the middle. The CDR3 totals 18 residues. The CDR3 coding sequence is TGTGCCAGCAGTTTAGACCCCGGGTCATCAACTAGCACAGATACGCAGTATTTT. Amino acids: CASSLDPGSSTSTDTQYF.